The source of this T cell receptor beta chain is a study of blood T cell repertoires in COVID-19. Study-level information: From the United States, Italy and Spain came samples of acute and convalescent COVID-19.

In the study's own analysis: Amplification of reference gene primers was used by the study to estimate nucleated cell counts. TCRdb keeps only in-frame clones here, not all; method: immunoSEQ multiplex PCR. V and J calls and clone size are given by that table; D and trimming were obtained from the DNA. In the table there are 140,000 to 150,000 clones, 70% to 90% of which are singletons. Participants reported their clinical history, and cohort assignment relied on those reports. Germline CDR1 and CDR2: SGHVS and FQNEAQ. The V and J ends lost 5 bases and 5 bases, in that order; junction bases with no gene match: 2. The CDR3 length is 13 residues.

The receptor was isolated from a woman in her twenties or thirties with acute COVID-19. The sequencing input was PBMCs or T cells enriched from blood (not recorded which). V gene TRBV7-8 combines with J gene TRBJ2-1; TRBD1 matches 8 bases. The CDR3 loop reads CASSQTGDNEQFF. The DNA for the CDR3 is TGTGCCAGCAGCCAGACAGGGGACAATGAGCAGTTCTTC.